This is a list of T cell receptor beta chains from one sample in a study of shared clonotypes between healthy human individuals. Here immunoSEQ multiplex PCR was the method, and the copy in TCRdb shows in-frame clones only, minus some. The sample records some 650,000 clones, 97% being singletons. The sample was naive CD4+ T cells sorted from blood. These receptors originate from a woman in her 30s in good health. Both conserved end residues are part of each CDR3. The order of the fields is V gene, clone size, D gene, J gene, CDR3 length, CDR3 DNA, CDR3 protein. A D gene is named only where the DNA matches it firmly. Part of the rows lack a size; the others show once, few, many or a class for expanded clones.

V: TRBV5-1
size: .
D: .
J: TRBJ1-2
length: 16
DNA: TGCGCCAGCAGCTTGGATGGGGGGCCCGTTAACTATGGCTACACCTTC
CDR3: CASSLDGGPVNYGYTF

V: TRBV9
size: .
D: .
J: TRBJ1-6
length: 15
DNA: TGTGCCAGCAGCGTAATGGACACCGGTCGTTCACCCCTCCACTTT
CDR3: CASSVMDTGRSPLHF

V: TRBV27
size: .
D: .
J: TRBJ2-3
length: 15
DNA: TGTGCCAGCAGTTGGAGGAGGGGGCGTGGAGATACGCAGTATTTT
CDR3: CASSWRRGRGDTQYF

V: TRBV18
size: .
D: .
J: TRBJ2-7
length: 14
DNA: TGTGCCAGCTCACCACCGTCCAGTACCTACGAGCAGTACTTC
CDR3: CASSPPSSTYEQYF

V: TRBV9
size: .
D: TRBD2
J: TRBJ2-1
length: 15
DNA: TGTGCCAGCGGGTTCGGGACTAGCCACTACAATGAGCAGTTCTTC
CDR3: CASGFGTSHYNEQFF

V: TRBV15
size: .
D: TRBD1
J: TRBJ2-7
length: 16
DNA: TGTGCCACCAGCAGAGGTACACAGGGGGCGGAAAAAAAGCAGTACTTC
CDR3: CATSRGTQGAEKKQYF

V: TRBV20-1
size: .
D: .
J: TRBJ1-2
length: 11
DNA: TGCAGTGCTAGTGGGGTGGTTTTCGTCACCTTC
CDR3: CSASGVVFVTF

V: TRBV5-1
size: .
D: TRBD2
J: TRBJ2-3
length: 15
DNA: TGCGCCAGCAGCTTGGGTGCGGGAGTAAAAGATACGCAGTATTTT
CDR3: CASSLGAGVKDTQYF

V: TRBV10-2
size: .
D: TRBD1
J: TRBJ2-7
length: 14
DNA: TGCGCCAGCAGTGGAGGACAGGAGACCTACGAGCAGTACTTC
CDR3: CASSGGQETYEQYF

V: TRBV19
size: once
D: TRBD1
J: TRBJ2-1
length: 14
DNA: TGTGCCAGTAGTAACAGACAGGGGGCATATGAGCAGTTCTTC
CDR3: CASSNRQGAYEQFF

V: TRBV20-1
size: .
D: .
J: TRBJ2-1
length: 11
DNA: TGCAGTGCTAGAGATTTAAATGAGCAGTTCTTC
CDR3: CSARDLNEQFF

V: TRBV19
size: .
D: .
J: TRBJ2-1
length: 13
DNA: TGTGCCAGTAAGAGTGGGAAGCCGAATGAGCAGTTCTTC
CDR3: CASKSGKPNEQFF

V: TRBV28
size: .
D: TRBD1
J: TRBJ2-7
length: 16
DNA: TGTGCCAGCAGTGACGGACAGGGGACTTGGTCCTACGAGCAGTACTTC
CDR3: CASSDGQGTWSYEQYF

V: TRBV6-1
size: .
D: .
J: TRBJ2-2
length: 15
DNA: TGTGCCAGCAGGCGCCAAGGGGCTAGGACCGGGGAGCTGTTTTTT
CDR3: CASRRQGARTGELFF

V: TRBV7-2
size: .
D: .
J: TRBJ1-1
length: 14
DNA: TGTGCCAGCAGCTTCTCCGGGACACGTCTCGAAGCTTTCTTT
CDR3: CASSFSGTRLEAFF

V: TRBV30
size: .
D: TRBD1
J: TRBJ1-5
length: 17
DNA: TGTGCCTGGAGTCCGTACTCTGGACAGGGGATAGGTCAGCCCCAGCATTTT
CDR3: CAWSPYSGQGIGQPQHF

V: TRBV6-5
size: .
D: TRBD2
J: TRBJ2-1
length: 15
DNA: TGTGCCAGCAGTTACTCGCGGGAGCTATACAATGAGCAGTTCTTC
CDR3: CASSYSRELYNEQFF

V: TRBV7-9
size: .
D: .
J: TRBJ1-2
length: 14
DNA: TGTGCCAGCAGCTTAGGAGGGGCGGTCTATGGCTACACCTTC
CDR3: CASSLGGAVYGYTF

V: TRBV19
size: .
D: .
J: TRBJ1-2
length: 13
DNA: TGTGCCAGTAGGCTACCAGGGGACTATGGCTACACCTTC
CDR3: CASRLPGDYGYTF

V: TRBV10-1
size: .
D: .
J: TRBJ2-7
length: 14
DNA: TGCGCCAGCAGTGAGAGTAGGGTACTCGACGAGCAGTACTTC
CDR3: CASSESRVLDEQYF

V: TRBV5-4
size: .
D: .
J: TRBJ2-1
length: 14
DNA: TGTGCCAGCAGCTTCCCGGGACTCCCCAATGAGCAGTTCTTC
CDR3: CASSFPGLPNEQFF

V: TRBV10-3
size: .
D: .
J: TRBJ1-4
length: 15
DNA: TGTGCCATCAGTGCAACGGGACAACCTAATGAAAAACTGTTTTTT
CDR3: CAISATGQPNEKLFF

V: TRBV7-3
size: .
D: TRBD2
J: TRBJ2-1
length: 16
DNA: TGTGCCAGCAGCGCCGATACTAGCGCCTACTACAATGAGCAGTTCTTC
CDR3: CASSADTSAYYNEQFF

V: TRBV29-1
size: .
D: .
J: TRBJ1-1
length: 12
DNA: TGCAGCGTGGGAGCTGGGAACACTGAAGCTTTCTTT
CDR3: CSVGAGNTEAFF

V: TRBV28
size: .
D: .
J: TRBJ2-7
length: 13
DNA: TGTGCCAGCAGTTTTCTTCAGGGGCCCGAGCAGTACTTC
CDR3: CASSFLQGPEQYF

V: TRBV6-1
size: .
D: .
J: TRBJ2-2
length: 15
DNA: TGTGCCAGCACGGACGGGCCGACCAGATCCGGGGAGCTGTTTTTT
CDR3: CASTDGPTRSGELFF